This record looks at one T cell receptor beta chain sequence and its context. The data are from a study of blood T cell repertoires in COVID-19. Study-level information: There were acute and convalescent COVID-19 samples, and they came from the United States, Italy and Spain. Sources were T cells, B-cell-depleted T cells, or PBMCs; the material itself was cDNA or gDNA.

In the study's own analysis: Amplification with reference gene primers provided the estimates of nucleated cell counts. Sequencing used immunoSEQ multiplex PCR; TCRdb keeps in-frame clones, though not all of them. The V and J calls and the clone size are those of that table, but D and trimming were determined from the DNA. Of around 150,000 clones detected, 77% appear once; the ten largest clones hold approximately 9.4%. Sequenced: peripheral blood. This clonotype was obtained from a woman aged 50 to 60 with active or convalescent COVID-19.

The chain's CDR3 is CASSPQSTQYF. For the CDR3, the DNA is TGTGCCAGCAGCCCTCAGTCGACGCAGTATTTT. The gene calls are TRBV6-6 and TRBJ2-3, with D unresolved. The CDR3 spans 11 residues. Trimming took off 6 bases at V and 9 bases at J, with 10 bases between the two ends. Germline V gene lookup returns CDR1 MNHNY and CDR2 SVGAGI (reference sequence).